This entry describes one TCR beta chain. This sample was included in a study of blood T cell repertoires in COVID-19. Germline V gives CDR1 KGHSH, CDR2 LQKENI. The CDR3 has 16 residues. With V trimmed by 0 bases and J by 2 bases, 0 bases remained unmatched. Assay used: immunoSEQ multiplex PCR; TCRdb lists only in-frame clones, some missing. The data show 40,000 to 45,000 clones, over 90% seen once. This sequence was found in a human donor in a cohort sampled during active COVID-19. The chain uses TRBV18 and TRBJ1-3, with 11 bases fitting TRBD1. The specimen was peripheral blood. In DNA form, the CDR3 reads TGTGCCAGCTCACCACCGGGACAGGGGGCTGGAAACACCATATATTTT. Translation: CASSPPGQGAGNTIYF.